The rows below give T cell receptor beta chains drawn from one sample of a study of shared clonotypes between healthy human individuals. The data were produced by immunoSEQ multiplex PCR, yet TCRdb's version contains in-frame clones alone and is incomplete. Of about 1.5 million clones in the sample, 98% were seen once. Source material: naive CD4+ T cells sorted from blood. The receptor set was obtained from a man aged 25 to 45 in good health. Both conserved end residues are part of each CDR3. Fields, in order: clone size, J gene, V gene, D gene, CDR3 length, CDR3 DNA, CDR3 protein. The D gene is left open where the match is weak. Clone size is stated in some rows and not others, as once, few, many or a class when expanded.

size: NA; J: TRBJ2-7; V: TRBV15; D: TRBD1; length: 13; DNA: TGTGCCACCAGCACCGGGGACAGCTACGAGCAGTACTTC; CDR3: CATSTGDSYEQYF
size: NA; J: TRBJ2-7; V: TRBV29-1; D: TRBD2; length: 12; DNA: TGCAGCGTTGTAGCGGGAGCTTACGAGCAGTACTTC; CDR3: CSVVAGAYEQYF
size: NA; J: TRBJ1-4; V: TRBV19; D: NA; length: 13; DNA: TGTGCCAGTACCCAGGTTCGGGGTGAAAAACTGTTTTTT; CDR3: CASTQVRGEKLFF
size: once; J: TRBJ2-2; V: TRBV5-6; D: NA; length: 14; DNA: TGTGCCAGCAGCCTCGGACTTAACACCGGGGAGCTGTTTTTT; CDR3: CASSLGLNTGELFF
size: NA; J: TRBJ1-3; V: TRBV28; D: NA; length: 14; DNA: TGTGCCAGCGGGACCTGGAGGTCTGGAAACACCATATATTTT; CDR3: CASGTWRSGNTIYF
size: NA; J: TRBJ2-1; V: TRBV9; D: TRBD2; length: 16; DNA: TGTGCCAGCAGCGCCGAGAAGCGGGAGAGTTACAATGAGCAGTTCTTC; CDR3: CASSAEKRESYNEQFF
size: NA; J: TRBJ1-4; V: TRBV6-1; D: NA; length: 14; DNA: TGTGCCAGCAGTACGAGGGGGGTCGGTGAAAAACTGTTTTTT; CDR3: CASSTRGVGEKLFF
size: NA; J: TRBJ2-6; V: TRBV11-1; D: NA; length: 19; DNA: TGTGCCAGCAGCTTAGAGGGGGTCCTACTATTATCTGGGGCCAACGTCCTGACTTTC; CDR3: CASSLEGVLLLSGANVLTF
size: NA; J: TRBJ2-4; V: TRBV19; D: NA; length: 14; DNA: TGTGCCAGTAGTATTAGGGGAGGCAAAAACATTCAGTACTTC; CDR3: CASSIRGGKNIQYF
size: NA; J: TRBJ2-1; V: TRBV4-3; D: NA; length: 16; DNA: TGCGCCAGCAGCCAGACCCCCGGGAGAACGGGGAATGAGCAGTTCTTC; CDR3: CASSQTPGRTGNEQFF
size: NA; J: TRBJ2-1; V: TRBV7-6; D: NA; length: 15; DNA: TGTGCCAGCAGCCGGCTCGGAGGTCCCTACAATGAGCAGTTCTTC; CDR3: CASSRLGGPYNEQFF
size: NA; J: TRBJ2-2; V: TRBV5-6; D: NA; length: 15; DNA: TGTGCCAGCGAGAACCGGGGCCGTGGCACCGGGGAGCTGTTTTTT; CDR3: CASENRGRGTGELFF
size: NA; J: TRBJ1-2; V: TRBV7-3; D: NA; length: 13; DNA: TGTGCCAGCAGCTTAACAGGGTCCGGTGGCTACACCTTC; CDR3: CASSLTGSGGYTF
size: NA; J: TRBJ1-3; V: TRBV6-1; D: NA; length: 16; DNA: TGTGCCAGCAGTGAGGGGCGGGTCAACTCTGGAAACACCATATATTTT; CDR3: CASSEGRVNSGNTIYF
size: NA; J: TRBJ2-5; V: TRBV7-9; D: TRBD2; length: 17; DNA: TGTGCCAGCAGCTTAGAGGCTAGCGGGAGGGCCAGTGAGACCCAGTACTTC; CDR3: CASSLEASGRASETQYF
size: NA; J: TRBJ2-7; V: TRBV7-9; D: TRBD2; length: 17; DNA: TGTGCCAGCAGCCCGGGGGGACTAGCGGTTTCCTCCTACGAGCAGTACTTC; CDR3: CASSPGGLAVSSYEQYF
size: NA; J: TRBJ2-1; V: TRBV15; D: NA; length: 14; DNA: TGTGCCACCAGTTTAGGGGGGGCCTACAATGAGCAGTTCTTC; CDR3: CATSLGGAYNEQFF
size: NA; J: TRBJ1-5; V: TRBV6-1; D: NA; length: 15; DNA: TGTGCCTGCACCGGGACTCTGGCACCGGATCAGCCCCAGCATTTT; CDR3: CACTGTLAPDQPQHF
size: NA; J: TRBJ2-3; V: TRBV29-1; D: NA; length: 13; DNA: TGCAGCGCCGAGATGTGGAGCACAGATACGCAGTATTTT; CDR3: CSAEMWSTDTQYF
size: NA; J: TRBJ1-4; V: TRBV18; D: TRBD1; length: 15; DNA: TGTGCCAGCTCACCGGCCGGGACAGGGAATGAAAAACTGTTTTTT; CDR3: CASSPAGTGNEKLFF
size: NA; J: TRBJ2-3; V: TRBV27; D: NA; length: 15; DNA: TGTGCCAGCAGAAAACTAGCTTACGGCACAGATACGCAGTATTTT; CDR3: CASRKLAYGTDTQYF
size: NA; J: TRBJ2-1; V: TRBV29-1; D: NA; length: 12; DNA: TGCAGCGTTGTCCGGGGCGGGAATGAGCAGTTCTTC; CDR3: CSVVRGGNEQFF
size: NA; J: TRBJ1-1; V: TRBV5-4; D: NA; length: 14; DNA: TGTGCCAGCAGCTTGTTGGCTGAGAACACTGAAGCTTTCTTT; CDR3: CASSLLAENTEAFF
size: NA; J: TRBJ2-6; V: TRBV18; D: NA; length: 20; DNA: TGTGCCAGCTCACGTCAGCGGGCAGGGTCGAACTCCGGTGGGGCCAACGTCCTGACTTTC; CDR3: CASSRQRAGSNSGGANVLTF
size: NA; J: TRBJ2-7; V: TRBV28; D: NA; length: 13; DNA: TGTGCCAGCAGTTTGATACAGGGCAGCGAGCAGTACTTC; CDR3: CASSLIQGSEQYF
size: NA; J: TRBJ1-1; V: TRBV5-4; D: TRBD1; length: 15; DNA: TGTGCCAGCAGCCGAGGGGCAGGGGGGAACACTGAAGCTTTCTTT; CDR3: CASSRGAGGNTEAFF
size: NA; J: TRBJ2-7; V: TRBV5-4; D: NA; length: 13; DNA: TGTGCCAGCAGCGTGACTGAAGCCTACGAGCAGTACTTC; CDR3: CASSVTEAYEQYF
size: NA; J: TRBJ1-4; V: TRBV28; D: NA; length: 14; DNA: TGTGCCAGCAGAGCGCGTCGGGCTAATGAAAAACTGTTTTTT; CDR3: CASRARRANEKLFF
size: NA; J: TRBJ2-7; V: TRBV9; D: NA; length: 14; DNA: TGTGCCAGCAGCGTAGAATTGGGTGGGACCGAGCAGTACTTC; CDR3: CASSVELGGTEQYF
size: NA; J: TRBJ2-1; V: TRBV6-6; D: TRBD2; length: 15; DNA: TGTGCCAGCAGAAAACTAGCGGGAGTCTACAATGAGCAGTTCTTC; CDR3: CASRKLAGVYNEQFF
size: few; J: TRBJ1-5; V: TRBV5-4; D: NA; length: 13; DNA: TGTGCCAGCAGCTTGGGACTGGGCCAGCCCCAGCATTTT; CDR3: CASSLGLGQPQHF
size: NA; J: TRBJ2-1; V: TRBV27; D: NA; length: 14; DNA: TGTGCCAGCAGTTTGGGAAGGAAGCACGATGAGCAGTTCTTC; CDR3: CASSLGRKHDEQFF
size: once; J: TRBJ2-7; V: TRBV5-4; D: TRBD2; length: 15; DNA: TGTGCCAGCAGCCCGGGACTAGCGGGTCTCTACGAGCAGTACTTC; CDR3: CASSPGLAGLYEQYF
size: NA; J: TRBJ2-7; V: TRBV5-1; D: NA; length: 13; DNA: TGCGCCAGCAGCTTGGGCAACGCCTACGAGCAGTACTTC; CDR3: CASSLGNAYEQYF
size: NA; J: TRBJ2-2; V: TRBV5-1; D: NA; length: 12; DNA: TGCGCCAGCAGCTTGGGGGTTGGTGAGCTGTTTTTT; CDR3: CASSLGVGELFF